The entry below gives a single T cell receptor (beta chain) sequence along with its context. This specimen belongs to a study of blood T cell repertoires in COVID-19. Study-level information: Some COVID-19 samples were acute and others convalescent; all came from the United States, Italy and Spain. From T cells, B-cell-depleted T cells, or PBMCs came the material, which was cDNA or gDNA.

This CDR3 is built from 15 residues. The germline V gene encodes CDR1 SGHDT and CDR2 YYEEEE. The V and J ends lost 3 bases and 2 bases respectively, with 14 bases between them. Some clones are missing from TCRdb's copy, which holds only in-frame ones; the method was immunoSEQ multiplex PCR. The data show roughly 200,000 clones, 83% seen once. Residents of over 20 US areas, aged 18 to 89 years, made up the participants. Shortly before study entry, within 2 weeks, exposed participants had met a COVID-19 case. This TCR came from a woman in her forties or fifties who had been exposed to COVID-19. This chain links TRBV5-6 with TRBJ1-2; maybe TRBD1 (6 bases). The sequenced sample consisted of PBMCs or T cells enriched from blood (not recorded which). The CDR3 here is CASSSHNDRNYGYTF. Here the CDR3 DNA reads TGTGCCAGCAGCTCCCACAACGACAGGAACTATGGCTACACCTTC.